The clone carrying this TCR beta chain was recorded a few times. This record comes from a study of patients and donors after allogeneic stem cell transplantation. Per the germline V gene, CDR1 is DFQATT and CDR2 is SNEGSKA (reference sequence). V shed 2 bases and J 4 bases; nucleotides not matched to a gene: 4. The CDR3 extends over 14 amino acids. TCRdb reprocessed the RT-PCR reads via MiXCR and lists one record per CDR3 protein. Of about a million distinct CDR3 sequences in the sample, more than 15% were seen once. The rearrangement uses TRBV20-1 and TRBJ2-7; 11 nucleotides agree with TRBD1. The receptor was isolated from a human donor who was either an allogeneic HSCT recipient or a stem cell or donor lymphocyte infusion donor (not recorded which). It is not recorded whose cells these are; they may come from a transplant donor. Sequencing was done on a sample of blood, either unsorted or a sorted T cell fraction (not recorded which). The CDR3 region is CSARRTGGGYEQYF. The CDR3 nucleotides read TGCAGTGCTAGACGGACAGGGGGCGGGTACGAGCAGTACTTC.